This T cell receptor beta chain originates from a study of shared clonotypes between healthy human individuals. Study overall: Samples came from two female and a few male donors aged 18 to 49. Study results and caveats: As a rule, naive subsets had a larger estimated richness than memory subsets.

From CD4+ cells came CD45RA+ naive and CD45RA-negative memory subsets. CDR1 is MNHNS and CDR2 is SASEGT in the germline V gene. The V gene lost 3 bases and the J gene lost 1 base, with 16 bases spanning the gap. This CDR3 has 17 amino acids. To note about this clone: The antigen is undetermined.

Profiling relied on immunoSEQ multiplex PCR, and the TCRdb table lists in-frame clones only, not all of them. Of roughly 1 million clones in the sample, about 80% were seen once. The source material was memory CD4+ T cells sorted from blood. Subset denoted: CD45RA-negative fraction. The clonotype comes from a man aged 18-30 years in good health. The chain recombines TRBV6-1 with TRBJ2-1; D is possibly TRBD2 (5 bases). The CDR3 DNA is TGTGCCAGCAGTGAGGGCGGACTTTGGGTGTCCTACAATGAGCAGTTCTTC. Residues: CASSEGGLWVSYNEQFF.